One T cell receptor (beta chain) is described in this entry. The germline V gene encodes CDR1 SGHAT and CDR2 FQNNGV. This CDR3 is 16 amino acids long. Trimming removed 3 bases at V and 5 bases at J, with 16 bases between. Per the original methods: Reference gene primer amplification in the assay estimated nucleated cell counts. Assay used: immunoSEQ multiplex PCR; TCRdb lists only in-frame clones, some missing. Clonal size and the V and J genes are those of that table, whereas D and trimming came from the DNA. Here the sample spans about 220,000 clones, 90% being singletons. This sample was included in a study of blood T cell repertoires in COVID-19.

Sequencing input: PBMCs or T cells enriched from blood (not recorded which). The gene calls are TRBV11-2 and TRBJ1-4, with a weak D call TRBD1 (5 bases). This sequence originates from a man younger than 40 who had been exposed to COVID-19. In nucleotides, the CDR3 is TGTGCCAGCAGCTTGGGCAGGGCAAGGCACAATGAAAAACTGTTTTTT. Amino acids: CASSLGRARHNEKLFF.